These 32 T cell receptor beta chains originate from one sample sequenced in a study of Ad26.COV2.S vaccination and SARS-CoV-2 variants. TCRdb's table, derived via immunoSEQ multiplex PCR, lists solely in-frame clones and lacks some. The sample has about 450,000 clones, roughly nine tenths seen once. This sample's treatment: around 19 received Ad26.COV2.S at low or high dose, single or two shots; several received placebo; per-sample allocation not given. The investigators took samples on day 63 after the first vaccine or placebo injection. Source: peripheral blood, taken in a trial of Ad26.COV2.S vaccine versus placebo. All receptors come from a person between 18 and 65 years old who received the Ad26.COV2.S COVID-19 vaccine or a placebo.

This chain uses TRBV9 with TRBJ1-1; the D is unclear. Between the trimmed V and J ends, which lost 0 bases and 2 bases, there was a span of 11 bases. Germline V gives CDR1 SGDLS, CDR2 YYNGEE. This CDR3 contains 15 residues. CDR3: CASSVAPRGNTEAFF. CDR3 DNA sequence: TGTGCCAGCAGCGTAGCCCCCCGAGGAAACACTGAAGCTTTCTTT.

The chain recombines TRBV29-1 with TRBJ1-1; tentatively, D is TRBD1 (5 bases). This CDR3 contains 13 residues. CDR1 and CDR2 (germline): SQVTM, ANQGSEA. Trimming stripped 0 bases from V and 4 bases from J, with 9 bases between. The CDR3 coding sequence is TGCAGCGTTGAAGACCGGGGGACCACTGAAGCTTTCTTT. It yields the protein CSVEDRGTTEAFF.

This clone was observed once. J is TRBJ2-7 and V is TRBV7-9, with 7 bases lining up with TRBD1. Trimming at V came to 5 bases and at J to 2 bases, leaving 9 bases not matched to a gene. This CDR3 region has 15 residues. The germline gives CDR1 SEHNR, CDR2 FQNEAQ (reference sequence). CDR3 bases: TGTGCCAGCAGCCCCCGAGACAGGGACCCCTACGAGCAGTACTTC. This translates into CASSPRDRDPYEQYF. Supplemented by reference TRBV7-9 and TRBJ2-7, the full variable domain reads DTGVSQNPRHKITKRGQNVTFRCDPISEHNRLYWYRQTLGQGPEFLTYFQNEAQLEKSRLLSDRFSAERPKGSFSTLEIQRTEQGDSAMYLCASSPRDRDPYEQYFGPGTRLTVT.

The chain's CDR3 is CASSLDGPGKLFF. Written as DNA, the CDR3 is TGTGCCAGCAGCTTAGACGGACCGGGGAAGCTGTTTTTT. The V call is TRBV7-3, the J call TRBJ2-2; D perhaps matches TRBD2 (5 bases). This CDR3 is built from 13 residues. V was trimmed by 2 bases and J by 12 bases, leaving 13 bases between them. The germline CDR1 and CDR2 sequences are SGHTA and FQGTGA.

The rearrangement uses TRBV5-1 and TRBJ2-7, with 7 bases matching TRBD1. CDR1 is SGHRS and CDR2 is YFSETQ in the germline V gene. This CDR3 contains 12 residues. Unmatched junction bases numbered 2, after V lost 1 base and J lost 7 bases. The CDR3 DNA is TGCGCCAGCAGCTTGACAGGGGAAGAGCAGTACGTC. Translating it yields CASSLTGEEQYV.

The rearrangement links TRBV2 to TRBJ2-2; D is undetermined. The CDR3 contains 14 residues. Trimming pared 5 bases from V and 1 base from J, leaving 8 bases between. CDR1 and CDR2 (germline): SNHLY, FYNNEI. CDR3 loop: CASSYTRNTGELFF. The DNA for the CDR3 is TGTGCCAGCAGTTATACAAGGAACACCGGGGAGCTGTTTTTT.

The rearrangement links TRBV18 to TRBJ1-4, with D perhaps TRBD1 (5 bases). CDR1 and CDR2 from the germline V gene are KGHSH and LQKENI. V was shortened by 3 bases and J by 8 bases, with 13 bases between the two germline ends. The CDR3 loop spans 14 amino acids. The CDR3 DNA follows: TGTGCCAGCTCACCGGGACTCGTAGGGGAAAAACTGTTTTTT. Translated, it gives CASSPGLVGEKLFF.

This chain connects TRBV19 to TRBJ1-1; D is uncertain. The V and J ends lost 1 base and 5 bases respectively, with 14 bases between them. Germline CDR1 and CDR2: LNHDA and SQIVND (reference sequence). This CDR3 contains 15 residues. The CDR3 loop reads CASSIGNSARTEAFF. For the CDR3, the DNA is TGTGCCAGTAGTATAGGAAACAGTGCTCGGACTGAAGCTTTCTTT.

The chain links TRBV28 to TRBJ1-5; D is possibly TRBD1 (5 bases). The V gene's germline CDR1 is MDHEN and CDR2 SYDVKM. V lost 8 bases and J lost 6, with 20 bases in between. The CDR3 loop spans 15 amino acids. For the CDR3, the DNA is TGTGCCAGCCGGCCCGGCGGGGGAGCCAGTCAGCCCCAGCATTTT. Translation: CASRPGGGASQPQHF.

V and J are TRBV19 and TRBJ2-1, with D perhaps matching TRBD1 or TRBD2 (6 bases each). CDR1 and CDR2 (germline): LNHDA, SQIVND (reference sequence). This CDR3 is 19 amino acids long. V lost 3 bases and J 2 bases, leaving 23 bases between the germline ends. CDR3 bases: TGTGCCAGTAGTATCGGAGGGCCTGGGATGGGGGCCGCCTACAATGAGCAGTTCTTC. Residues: CASSIGGPGMGAAYNEQFF.

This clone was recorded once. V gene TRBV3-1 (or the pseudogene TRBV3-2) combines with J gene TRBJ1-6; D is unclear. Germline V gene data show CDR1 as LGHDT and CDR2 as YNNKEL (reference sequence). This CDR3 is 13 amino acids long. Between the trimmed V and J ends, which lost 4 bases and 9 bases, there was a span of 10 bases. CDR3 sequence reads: CASSPLRSSPLHF. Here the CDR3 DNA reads TGTGCCAGCAGCCCCCTCAGAAGTTCACCCCTCCACTTT.

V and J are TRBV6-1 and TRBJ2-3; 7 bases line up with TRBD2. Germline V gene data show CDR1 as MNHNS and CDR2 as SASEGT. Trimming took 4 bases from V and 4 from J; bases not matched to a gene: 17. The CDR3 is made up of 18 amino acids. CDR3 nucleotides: TGTGCCAGCAGTGTTACTCCCTCTTGGGGGGGGTGGGCAGATACGCAGTATTTT. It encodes CASSVTPSWGGWADTQYF.

DNA of the CDR3: TGTGCCAGCAGTCTACCGAACCCCAGGACAGGCACCCAATACACAGATACGCAGTATTTT. Translating it yields CASSLPNPRTGTQYTDTQYF. V is TRBV28 and J is TRBJ2-3, with 7 bases aligning to TRBD1. The germline V gene has CDR1 MDHEN and CDR2 SYDVKM. CDR3 length equals 20 residues. The trim removed 5 bases at V and 2 bases at J, leaving 22 bases unmatched.

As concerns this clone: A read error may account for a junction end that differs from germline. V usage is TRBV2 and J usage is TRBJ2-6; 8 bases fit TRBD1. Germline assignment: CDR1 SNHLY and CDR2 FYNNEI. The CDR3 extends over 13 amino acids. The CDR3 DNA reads TGCGCCAAGACAGGGGAGGGGGCCAACGTCCTGACTTTC. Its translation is CAKTGEGANVLTF.

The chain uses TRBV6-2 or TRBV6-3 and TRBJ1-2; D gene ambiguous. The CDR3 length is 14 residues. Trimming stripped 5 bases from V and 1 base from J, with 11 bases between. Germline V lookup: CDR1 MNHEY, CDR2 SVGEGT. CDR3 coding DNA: TGTGCCAGCAGTCGGCTGGTCAGTAACTATGGCTACACCTTC. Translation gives CASSRLVSNYGYTF.

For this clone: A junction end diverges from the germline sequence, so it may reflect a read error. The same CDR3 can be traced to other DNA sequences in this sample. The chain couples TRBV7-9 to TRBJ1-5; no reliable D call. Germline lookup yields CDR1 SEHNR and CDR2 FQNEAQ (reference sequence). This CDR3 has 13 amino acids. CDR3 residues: CASSLDSNQPQHF. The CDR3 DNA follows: TGTGCCAGCAGTTTAGATAGCAATCAGCCCCAGCATTTT.

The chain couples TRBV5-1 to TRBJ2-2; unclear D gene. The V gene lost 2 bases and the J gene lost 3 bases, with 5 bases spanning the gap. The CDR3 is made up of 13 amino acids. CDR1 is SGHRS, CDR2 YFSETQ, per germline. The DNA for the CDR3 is TGCGCCAGCAGCTTTGACCACACCGGGGAGCTGTTTTTT. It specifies CASSFDHTGELFF.

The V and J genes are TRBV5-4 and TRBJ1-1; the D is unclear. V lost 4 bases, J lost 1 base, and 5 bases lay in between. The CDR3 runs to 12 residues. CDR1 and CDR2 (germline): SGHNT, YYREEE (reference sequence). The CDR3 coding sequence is TGTGCCAGCAGCGTGCCGAACACTGAAGCTTTCTTT. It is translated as CASSVPNTEAFF.

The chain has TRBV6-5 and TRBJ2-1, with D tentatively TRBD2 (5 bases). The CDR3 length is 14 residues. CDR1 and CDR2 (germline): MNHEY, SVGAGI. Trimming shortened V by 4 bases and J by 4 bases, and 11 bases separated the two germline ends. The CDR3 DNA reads TGTGCCAGCAGTTCACACGGGGTGTACAATGAGCAGTTCTTC. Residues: CASSSHGVYNEQFF.

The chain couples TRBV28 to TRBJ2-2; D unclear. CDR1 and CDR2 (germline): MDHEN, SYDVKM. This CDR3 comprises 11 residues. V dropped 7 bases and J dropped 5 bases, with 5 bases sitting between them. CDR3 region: CASTSTGELFF. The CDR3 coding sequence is TGTGCCAGCACTTCGACCGGGGAGCTGTTTTTT. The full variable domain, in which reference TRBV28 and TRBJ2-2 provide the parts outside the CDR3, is DVKVTQSSRYLVKRTGEKVFLECVQDMDHENMFWYRQDPGLGLRLIYFSYDVKMKEKGDIPEGYSVSREKKERFSLILESASTNQTSMYLCASTSTGELFFGEGSRLTVL.

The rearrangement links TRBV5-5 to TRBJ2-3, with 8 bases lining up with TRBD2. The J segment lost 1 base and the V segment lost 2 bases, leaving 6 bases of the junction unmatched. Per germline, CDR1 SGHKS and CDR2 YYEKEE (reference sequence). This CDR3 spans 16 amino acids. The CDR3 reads CASSLLVGGGTDTQYF. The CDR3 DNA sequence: TGTGCCAGCAGCTTACTCGTCGGGGGGGGCACAGATACGCAGTATTTT. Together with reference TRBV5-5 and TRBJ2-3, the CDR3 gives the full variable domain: DAGVTQSPTHLIKTRGQQVTLRCSPISGHKSVSWYQQVLGQGPQFIFQYYEKEERGRGNFPDRFSARQFPNYSSELNVNALLLGDSALYLCASSLLVGGGTDTQYFGPGTRLTVL.

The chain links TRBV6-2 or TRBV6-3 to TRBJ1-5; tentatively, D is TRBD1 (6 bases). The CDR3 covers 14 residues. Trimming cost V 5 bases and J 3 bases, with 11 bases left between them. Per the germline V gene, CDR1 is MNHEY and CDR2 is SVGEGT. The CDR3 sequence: CASSRTVFNQPQHF. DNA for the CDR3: TGTGCCAGCAGTCGGACAGTTTTCAATCAGCCCCAGCATTTT.

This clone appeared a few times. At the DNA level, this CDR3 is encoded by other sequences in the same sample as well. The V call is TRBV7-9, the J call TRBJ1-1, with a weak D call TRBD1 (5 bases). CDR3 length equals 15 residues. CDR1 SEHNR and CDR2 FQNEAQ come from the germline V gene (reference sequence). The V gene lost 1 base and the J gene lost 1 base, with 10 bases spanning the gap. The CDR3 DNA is TGTGCCAGCAGCTTAGGTGGGGACCCGAACACTGAAGCTTTCTTT. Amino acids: CASSLGGDPNTEAFF. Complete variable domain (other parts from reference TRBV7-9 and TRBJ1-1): DTGVSQNPRHKITKRGQNVTFRCDPISEHNRLYWYRQTLGQGPEFLTYFQNEAQLEKSRLLSDRFSAERPKGSFSTLEIQRTEQGDSAMYLCASSLGGDPNTEAFFGQGTRLTVV.

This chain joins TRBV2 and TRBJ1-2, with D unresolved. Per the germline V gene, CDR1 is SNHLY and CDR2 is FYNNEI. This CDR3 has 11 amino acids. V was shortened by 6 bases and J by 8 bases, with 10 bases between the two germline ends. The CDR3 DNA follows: TGTGCCAGCAGGCGGGGAGGAGGCTACACCTTC. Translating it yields CASRRGGGYTF.

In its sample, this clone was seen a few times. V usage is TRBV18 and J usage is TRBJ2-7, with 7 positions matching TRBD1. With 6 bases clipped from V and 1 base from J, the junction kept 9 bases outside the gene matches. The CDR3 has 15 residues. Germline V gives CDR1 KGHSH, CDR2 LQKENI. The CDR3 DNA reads TGTGCCAGCTCGCCTGGACAGGCCGCTTCCTACGAGCAGTACGTC. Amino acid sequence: CASSPGQAASYEQYV.

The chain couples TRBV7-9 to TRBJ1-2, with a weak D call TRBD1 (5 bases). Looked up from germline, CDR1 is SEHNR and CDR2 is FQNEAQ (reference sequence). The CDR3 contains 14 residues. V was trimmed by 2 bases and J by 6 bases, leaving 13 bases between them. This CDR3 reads CASSLLVQVDGYTF. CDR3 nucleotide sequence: TGTGCCAGCAGCTTATTGGTACAGGTTGATGGCTACACCTTC.

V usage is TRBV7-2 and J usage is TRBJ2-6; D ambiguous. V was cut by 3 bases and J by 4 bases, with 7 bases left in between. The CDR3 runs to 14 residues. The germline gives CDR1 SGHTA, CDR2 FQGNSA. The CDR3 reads CASSFLVGANVLTF. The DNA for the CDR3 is TGTGCCAGCAGCTTTTTAGTCGGGGCCAACGTCCTGACTTTC.

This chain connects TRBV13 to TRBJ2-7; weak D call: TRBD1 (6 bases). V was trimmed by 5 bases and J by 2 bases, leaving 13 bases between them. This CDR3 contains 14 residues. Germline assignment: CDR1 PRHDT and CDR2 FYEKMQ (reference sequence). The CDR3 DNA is TGTGCCAGCAGCCCGGCAGGGGTTACCTACGAGCAGTACTTC. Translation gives CASSPAGVTYEQYF.

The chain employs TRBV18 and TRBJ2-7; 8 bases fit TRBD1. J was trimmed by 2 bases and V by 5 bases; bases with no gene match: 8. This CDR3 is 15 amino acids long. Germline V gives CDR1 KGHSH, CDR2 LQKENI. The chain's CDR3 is CASSTRDRTTYEQYF. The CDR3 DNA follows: TGTGCCAGCTCAACACGGGACAGGACCACCTACGAGCAGTACTTC.

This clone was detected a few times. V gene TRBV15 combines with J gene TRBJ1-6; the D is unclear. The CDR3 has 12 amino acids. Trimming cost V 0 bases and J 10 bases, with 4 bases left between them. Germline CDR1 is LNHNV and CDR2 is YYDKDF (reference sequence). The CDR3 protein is CATSRDESPLHF. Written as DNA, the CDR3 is TGTGCCACCAGCAGAGATGAATCACCCCTCCACTTT.

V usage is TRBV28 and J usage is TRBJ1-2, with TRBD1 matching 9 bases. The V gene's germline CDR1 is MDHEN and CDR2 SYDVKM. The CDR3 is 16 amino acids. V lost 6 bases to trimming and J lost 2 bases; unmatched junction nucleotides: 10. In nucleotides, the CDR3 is TGTGCCAGCAGGCAACCACCGGGGACAGGGAACTATGGCTACACCTTC. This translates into CASRQPPGTGNYGYTF.

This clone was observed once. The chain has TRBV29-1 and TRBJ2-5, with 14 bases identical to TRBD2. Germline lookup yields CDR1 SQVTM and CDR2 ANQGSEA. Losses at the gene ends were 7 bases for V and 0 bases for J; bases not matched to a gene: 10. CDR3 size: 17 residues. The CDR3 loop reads CSAQGGTSGGYQETQYF. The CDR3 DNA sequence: TGCAGCGCCCAGGGGGGGACTAGCGGGGGCTACCAAGAGACCCAGTACTTC.